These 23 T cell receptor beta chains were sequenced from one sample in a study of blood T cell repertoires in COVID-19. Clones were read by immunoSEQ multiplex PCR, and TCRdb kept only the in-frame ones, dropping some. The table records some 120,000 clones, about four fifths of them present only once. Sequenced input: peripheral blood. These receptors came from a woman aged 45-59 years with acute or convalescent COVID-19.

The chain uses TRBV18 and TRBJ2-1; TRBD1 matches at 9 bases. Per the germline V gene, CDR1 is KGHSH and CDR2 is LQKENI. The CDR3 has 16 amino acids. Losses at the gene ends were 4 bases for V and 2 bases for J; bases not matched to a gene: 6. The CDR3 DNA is TGTGCCAGCTCACGGACTACAGGGGGCACCTACAATGAGCAGTTCTTC. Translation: CASSRTTGGTYNEQFF.

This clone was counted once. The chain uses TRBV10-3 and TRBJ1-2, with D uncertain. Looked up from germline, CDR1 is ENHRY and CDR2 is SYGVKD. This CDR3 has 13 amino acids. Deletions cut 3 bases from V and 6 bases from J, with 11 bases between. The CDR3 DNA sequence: TGTGCCATCAGTGATCAATCGGGGAATGGCTACACCTTC. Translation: CAISDQSGNGYTF.

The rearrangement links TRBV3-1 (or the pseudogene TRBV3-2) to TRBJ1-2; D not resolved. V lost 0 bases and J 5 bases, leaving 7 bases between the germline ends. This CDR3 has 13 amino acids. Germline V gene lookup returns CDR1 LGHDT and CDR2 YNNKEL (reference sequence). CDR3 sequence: CASSQESRYGYTF. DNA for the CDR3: TGTGCCAGCAGCCAAGAATCCAGGTATGGCTACACCTTC.

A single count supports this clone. The CDR3: CASSPGTSPRLGELFF. In DNA form, the CDR3 reads TGTGCCAGCAGCCCCGGGACTAGCCCCCGACTCGGGGAGCTGTTTTTT. The chain joins TRBV3-1 (or the pseudogene TRBV3-2) to TRBJ2-2; 9 bases agree with TRBD2. The CDR3 runs to 16 residues. The germline CDR1 and CDR2 sequences are LGHDT and YNNKEL (reference sequence). V lost 4 bases, J lost 7 bases, and 10 bases stayed unmatched.

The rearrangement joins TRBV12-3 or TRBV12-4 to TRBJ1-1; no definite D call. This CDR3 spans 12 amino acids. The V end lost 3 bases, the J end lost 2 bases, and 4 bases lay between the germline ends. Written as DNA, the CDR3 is TGTGCCAGCAGTTTCGTTAACACTGAAGCTTTCTTT. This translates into CASSFVNTEAFF.

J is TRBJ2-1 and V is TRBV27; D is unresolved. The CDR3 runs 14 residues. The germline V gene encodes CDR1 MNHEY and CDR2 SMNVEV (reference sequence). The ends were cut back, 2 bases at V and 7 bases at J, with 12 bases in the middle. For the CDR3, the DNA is TGTGCCAGCAGTTTAGCCAACCCCGGGAATGAGCAGTTCTTC. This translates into CASSLANPGNEQFF.

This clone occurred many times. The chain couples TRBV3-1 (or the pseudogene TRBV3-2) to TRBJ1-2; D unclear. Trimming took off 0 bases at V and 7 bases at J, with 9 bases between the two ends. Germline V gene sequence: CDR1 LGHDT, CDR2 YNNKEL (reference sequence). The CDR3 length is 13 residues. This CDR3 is CASSQETLGGYTF. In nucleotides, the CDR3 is TGTGCCAGCAGCCAAGAAACTCTAGGTGGCTACACCTTC.

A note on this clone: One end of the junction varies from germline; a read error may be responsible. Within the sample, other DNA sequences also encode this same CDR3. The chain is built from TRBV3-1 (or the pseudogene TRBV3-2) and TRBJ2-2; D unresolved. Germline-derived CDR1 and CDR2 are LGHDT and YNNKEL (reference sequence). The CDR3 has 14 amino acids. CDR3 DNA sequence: TGTGCTAGCAGCCAAGATCCTGACACCGGGGAGCTGTTTTTT. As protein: CASSQDPDTGELFF.

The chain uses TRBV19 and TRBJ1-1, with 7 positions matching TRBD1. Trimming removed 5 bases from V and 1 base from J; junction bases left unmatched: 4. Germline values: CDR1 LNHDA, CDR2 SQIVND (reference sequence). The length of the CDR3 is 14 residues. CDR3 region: CASSPGQANTEAFF. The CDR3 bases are TGTGCCAGTAGTCCCGGACAGGCGAACACTGAAGCTTTCTTT.

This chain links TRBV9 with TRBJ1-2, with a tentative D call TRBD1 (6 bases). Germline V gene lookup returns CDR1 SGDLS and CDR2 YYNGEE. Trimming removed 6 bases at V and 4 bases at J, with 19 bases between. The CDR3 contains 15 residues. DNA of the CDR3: TGTGCCAGCACCGGATCTACGGACAGCTTCTATGGCTACACCTTC. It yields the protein CASTGSTDSFYGYTF.

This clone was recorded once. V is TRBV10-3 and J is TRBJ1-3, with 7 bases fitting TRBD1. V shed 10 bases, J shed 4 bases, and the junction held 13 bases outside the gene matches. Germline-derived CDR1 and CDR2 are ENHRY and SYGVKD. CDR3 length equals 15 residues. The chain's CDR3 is CASMGQTSGGNTIYF. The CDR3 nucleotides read TGTGCCAGCATGGGACAGACCTCCGGGGGAAACACCATATATTTT.

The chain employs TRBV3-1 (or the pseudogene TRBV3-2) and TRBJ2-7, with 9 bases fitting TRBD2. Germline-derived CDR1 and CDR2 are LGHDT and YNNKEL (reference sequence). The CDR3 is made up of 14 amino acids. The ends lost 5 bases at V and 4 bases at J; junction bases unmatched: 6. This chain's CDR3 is CASSGNSGGYEQYF. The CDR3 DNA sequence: TGTGCCAGCAGCGGAAATAGCGGGGGTTACGAGCAGTACTTC.

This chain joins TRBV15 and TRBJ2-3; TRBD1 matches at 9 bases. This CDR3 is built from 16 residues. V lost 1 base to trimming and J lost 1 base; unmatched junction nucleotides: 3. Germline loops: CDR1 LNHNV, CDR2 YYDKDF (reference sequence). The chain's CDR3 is CATSRGQGVGTDTQYF. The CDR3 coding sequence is TGTGCCACCAGCAGAGGACAGGGGGTGGGCACAGATACGCAGTATTTT. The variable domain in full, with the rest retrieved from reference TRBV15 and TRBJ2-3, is DAMVIQNPRYQVTQFGKPVTLSCSQTLNHNVMYWYQQKSSQAPKLLFHYYDKDFNNEADTPDNFQSRRPNTSFCFLDIRSPGLGDTAMYLCATSRGQGVGTDTQYFGPGTRLTVL.

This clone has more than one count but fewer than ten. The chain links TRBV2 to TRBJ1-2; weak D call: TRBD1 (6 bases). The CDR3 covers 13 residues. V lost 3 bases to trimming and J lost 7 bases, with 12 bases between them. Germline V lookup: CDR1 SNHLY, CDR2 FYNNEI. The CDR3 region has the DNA TGTGCCAGCAGTGAGGGGGCTGTTTCTGGCTACACCTTC. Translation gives CASSEGAVSGYTF. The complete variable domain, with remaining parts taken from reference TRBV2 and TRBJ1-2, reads EPEVTQTPSHQVTQMGQEVILRCVPISNHLYFYWYRQILGQKVEFLVSFYNNEISEKSEIFDDQFSVERPDGSNFTLKIRSTKLEDSAMYFCASSEGAVSGYTFGSGTRLTVV.

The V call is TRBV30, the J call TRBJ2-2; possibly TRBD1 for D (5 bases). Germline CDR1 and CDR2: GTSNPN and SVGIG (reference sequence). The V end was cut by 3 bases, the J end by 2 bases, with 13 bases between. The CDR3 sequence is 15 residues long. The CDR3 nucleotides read TGTGCCTGGAGAGCCAGGGATGTAAACACCGGGGAGCTGTTTTTT. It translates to CAWRARDVNTGELFF.

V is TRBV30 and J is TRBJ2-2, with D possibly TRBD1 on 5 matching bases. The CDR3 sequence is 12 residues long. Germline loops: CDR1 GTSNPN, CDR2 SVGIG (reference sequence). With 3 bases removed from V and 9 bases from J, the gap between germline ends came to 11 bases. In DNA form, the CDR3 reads TGTGCCTGGAGCCCGGCGGACAGGGAGCTGTTTTTT. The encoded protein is CAWSPADRELFF.

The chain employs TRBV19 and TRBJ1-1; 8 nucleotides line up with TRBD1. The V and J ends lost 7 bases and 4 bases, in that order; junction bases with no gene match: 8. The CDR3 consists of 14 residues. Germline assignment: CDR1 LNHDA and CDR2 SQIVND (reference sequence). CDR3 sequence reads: CASTTGQGSTEAFF. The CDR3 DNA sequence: TGTGCCAGTACCACCGGACAGGGTAGCACTGAAGCTTTCTTT.

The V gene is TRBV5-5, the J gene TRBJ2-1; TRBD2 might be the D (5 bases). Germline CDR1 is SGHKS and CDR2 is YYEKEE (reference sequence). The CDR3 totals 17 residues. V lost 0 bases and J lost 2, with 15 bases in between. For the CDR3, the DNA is TGTGCCAGCAGCTTGGCTAGCAGAGTAATTACCTACAATGAGCAGTTCTTC. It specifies CASSLASRVITYNEQFF.

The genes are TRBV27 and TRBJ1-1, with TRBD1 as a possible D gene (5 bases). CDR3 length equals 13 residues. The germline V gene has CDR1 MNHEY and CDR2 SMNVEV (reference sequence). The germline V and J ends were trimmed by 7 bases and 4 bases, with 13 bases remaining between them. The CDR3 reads CASTYRGGTEAFF. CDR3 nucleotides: TGTGCCAGCACATATCGCGGGGGCACTGAAGCTTTCTTT.

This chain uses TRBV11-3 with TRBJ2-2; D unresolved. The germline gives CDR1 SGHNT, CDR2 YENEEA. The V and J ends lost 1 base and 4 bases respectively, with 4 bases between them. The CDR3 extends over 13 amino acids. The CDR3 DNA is TGTGCCAGCAGCTTAGTCGGCACCGGGGAGCTGTTTTTT. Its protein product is CASSLVGTGELFF.

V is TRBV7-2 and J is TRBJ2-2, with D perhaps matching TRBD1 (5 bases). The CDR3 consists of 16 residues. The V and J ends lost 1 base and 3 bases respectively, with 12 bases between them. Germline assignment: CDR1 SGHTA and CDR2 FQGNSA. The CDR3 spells CASSLVLGVDTGELFF. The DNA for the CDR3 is TGTGCCAGCAGCTTAGTGCTAGGGGTGGACACCGGGGAGCTGTTTTTT.

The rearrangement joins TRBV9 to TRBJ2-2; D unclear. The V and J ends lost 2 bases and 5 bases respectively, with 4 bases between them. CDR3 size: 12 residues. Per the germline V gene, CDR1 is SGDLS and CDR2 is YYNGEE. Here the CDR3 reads CASSVGTGELFF. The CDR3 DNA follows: TGTGCCAGCAGCGTCGGGACCGGGGAGCTGTTTTTT.

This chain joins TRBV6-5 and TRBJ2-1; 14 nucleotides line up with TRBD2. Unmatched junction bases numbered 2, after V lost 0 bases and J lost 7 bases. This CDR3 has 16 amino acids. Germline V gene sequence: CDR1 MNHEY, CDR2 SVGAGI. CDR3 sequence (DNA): TGTGCCAGCAGTTACTCGGGACTAGCGGGGGTAAATGAGCAGTTCTTC. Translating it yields CASSYSGLAGVNEQFF.